Each of the 5 T cell receptor beta chains below was sequenced from the same sample in a study of long-term antiretroviral therapy in people with HIV. Running of the v3.0 immunoSEQ assay took place at survey level. Method: immunoSEQ multiplex PCR; TCRdb's copy keeps in-frame clones and lacks some. Of some 25,000 clones listed, 70% to 90% were seen once; the top ten hold approximately 8.3%. The source was unsorted PBMCs, collected 3 years after starting antiretroviral therapy. The receptor source for this set is a middle-aged man with HIV.

This clone is judged large. Other DNA sequences in this specimen translate into the identical CDR3. The rearrangement links TRBV7-9 to TRBJ2-7; 8 positions agree with TRBD2. With V trimmed by 3 bases and J by 0 bases, 4 bases remained unmatched. CDR3 length: 15 residues. Per the germline V gene, CDR1 is SEHNR and CDR2 is FQNEAQ (reference sequence). The CDR3: CASSFSGGPSYEQYF. The DNA for the CDR3 is TGTGCCAGCAGCTTCAGCGGGGGTCCCTCCTACGAGCAGTACTTC.

CDR3 loop: CASSWGRGYTF. CDR3 in DNA: TGTGCCAGCAGTTGGGGCAGAGGCTACACCTTC. J is TRBJ1-2 and V is TRBV6-1, with D perhaps matching TRBD1 (5 bases). Germline lookup yields CDR1 MNHNS and CDR2 SASEGT. V was clipped by 5 bases and J by 8 bases, with 9 bases between them. There are 11 residues in the CDR3.

CDR3 protein: CASSLAATLNTEAFF. CDR3 sequence (DNA): TGTGCCAGCAGCCTCGCGGCAACCTTGAACACTGAAGCTTTCTTT. This chain links TRBV13 with TRBJ1-1; D gene unclear. This CDR3 comprises 15 residues. The V gene's germline CDR1 is PRHDT and CDR2 FYEKMQ (reference sequence). V was shortened by 5 bases and J by 0 bases, with 13 bases between the two germline ends.

The chain has TRBV5-4 and TRBJ2-7; 8 bases match TRBD2. After removal of 3 bases from V and 4 bases from J, the junction contained 15 bases not matched to a gene. The CDR3 length is 17 residues. Germline lookup yields CDR1 SGHNT and CDR2 YYREEE (reference sequence). CDR3 in amino acids: CASSSQGGRGEGYEQYF. The DNA of the CDR3 is TGTGCCAGCAGCTCCCAAGGGGGGCGGGGGGAAGGTTACGAGCAGTACTTC.

This clone was recorded a few times. The chain couples TRBV13 to TRBJ1-2, with TRBD1 matching 7 bases. The CDR3 runs 13 residues. Germline CDR1 reads PRHDT; CDR2 reads FYEKMQ (reference sequence). V shed 5 bases and J 1 base; nucleotides not matched to a gene: 1. The CDR3 coding sequence is TGTGCCAGCAGCCGGGACAGTAACTATGGCTACACCTTC. It codes for CASSRDSNYGYTF.